The 18 T cell receptor beta chains in this list originate from one sample, sequenced in a study of identical twins' blood T cells. TCRdb ran MiXCR on the 5' RACE reads and lists one entry per CDR3 protein. This sample has roughly 340,000 distinct CDR3 sequences; roughly 31% occur once, and the top ten carry around 5.6%. Sequencing was done on a sample of PBMCs. These receptors originate from a woman between 18 and 55 years old in good health.

The table lists this clonotype with a few counts. This chain uses TRBV10-3 with TRBJ2-3; TRBD2 matches 16 bases. The CDR3 length is 15 residues. CDR1 is ENHRY, CDR2 SYGVKD, per germline. Trimming took 9 bases from V and 3 from J; bases not matched to a gene: 3. Here the CDR3 DNA reads TGTGCCATTGGGACTAGCGGGAGGGAAACAGATACGCAGTATTTT. It codes for CAIGTSGRETDTQYF.

This clonotype was detected a few times. J is TRBJ1-1 and V is TRBV3-1, with TRBD1 identical over 8 bases. This CDR3 has 15 amino acids. Germline CDR1 and CDR2: LGHDT and YNNKEL (reference sequence). J was trimmed by 3 bases and V by 0 bases; bases with no gene match: 3. The chain's CDR3 is CASSQEDRAHTEAFF. The CDR3 DNA is TGTGCCAGCAGCCAAGAGGACAGGGCCCACACTGAAGCTTTCTTT.

At least ten counts were recorded for this clonotype. The J gene is TRBJ1-1, the V gene TRBV4-3; D gene ambiguous. This CDR3 spans 15 amino acids. CDR1 and CDR2 from the germline V gene are LGHNA and YSLEER. V lost 0 bases and J 5 bases, leaving 13 bases between the germline ends. CDR3 sequence (DNA): TGCGCCAGCAGCCAAGATCCCCTGATGGGGACTGAAGCTTTCTTT. Its translation is CASSQDPLMGTEAFF.

J is TRBJ2-1 and V is TRBV7-8; TRBD2 matches 8 bases. The length of the CDR3 is 15 residues. J lost 7 bases, V lost 5 bases, and 10 bases had no gene match. Germline CDR1 SGHVS, CDR2 FQNEAQ. The DNA of the CDR3 is TGTGCCAGCAGCGAGCGCAGCGGGAGTTGGAATGAGCAGTTCTTC. This sequence encodes CASSERSGSWNEQFF. Full variable domain (rest looked up from reference TRBV7-8 and TRBJ2-1): GAGVSQSPRYKVAKRGQDVALRCDPISGHVSLFWYQQALGQGPEFLTYFQNEAQLDKSGLPSDRFFAERPEGSVSTLKIQRTQQEDSAVYLCASSERSGSWNEQFFGPGTRLTVL.

In its sample, this clonotype was seen many times. The chain joins TRBV29-1 to TRBJ1-1; the match to TRBD1 covers 8 bases. Germline V CDR1 and CDR2: SQVTM, ANQGSEA. This CDR3 has 15 residues. Unmatched junction bases numbered 8, after V lost 5 bases and J lost 0 bases. CDR3 in DNA: TGCAGCGTTCTCGGACAGGGCGGGATGAACACTGAAGCTTTCTTT. Amino acids: CSVLGQGGMNTEAFF.

The chain couples TRBV10-3 to TRBJ2-1, with a tentative D call TRBD2 (5 bases). The CDR3 runs to 12 residues. Per germline, CDR1 ENHRY and CDR2 SYGVKD. The V end was cut by 11 bases, the J end by 1 base, with 9 bases between. The CDR3 protein is CAVGISYNEQFF. The DNA for the CDR3 is TGTGCCGTCGGGATATCCTACAATGAGCAGTTCTTC.

Of note for this clonotype: A read error is possible here, since a much larger clone lies one base away. The chain joins TRBV11-2 to TRBJ2-3, with 7 bases fitting TRBD2. This CDR3 region has 18 residues. From germline, CDR1 is SGHAT and CDR2 FQNNGV. The J segment lost 6 bases and the V segment lost 5 bases, leaving 20 bases of the junction unmatched. The CDR3 DNA follows: TGTGCCAGCAGCCCAGGAAGTGTATGGACTAGAGGGAGCGATACGCAGTATTTT. It codes for CASSPGSVWTRGSDTQYF.

This clonotype was detected only once. The V and J genes are TRBV19 and TRBJ2-7, with D perhaps given as TRBD1 or TRBD2 (5 bases each). Trimming stripped 2 bases from V and 5 bases from J, with 19 bases between. Looked up from germline, CDR1 is LNHDA and CDR2 is SQIVND (reference sequence). The CDR3 consists of 16 residues. The DNA of the CDR3 is TGTGCCAGTAGTATAATCCGACCGAGGGGTTTCCACGAGCAGTACTTC. Translated: CASSIIRPRGFHEQYF.

This clonotype was detected only a few times. The chain couples TRBV9 to TRBJ1-2; no clear D gene. In germline, CDR1 is SGDLS, CDR2 YYNGEE. This CDR3 region has 12 residues. Deletions cut 3 bases from V and 5 bases from J, with 8 bases between. Written as DNA, the CDR3 is TGTGCCAGCAGCGGACTTCTGTATGGCTACACCTTC. Translating gives CASSGLLYGYTF.

The genes are TRBV3-1 and TRBJ2-3; D possibly corresponds to TRBD2 (6 bases). V shed 4 bases and J shed 1 base, with 9 bases lying between them. Germline CDR1 and CDR2: LGHDT and YNNKEL (reference sequence). The CDR3 is 14 amino acids. The CDR3 spells CASSRASGTDTQYF. For the CDR3, the DNA is TGTGCCAGCAGCCGAGCTAGCGGCACAGATACGCAGTATTTT.

This chain links TRBV7-2 with TRBJ1-3, with D possibly matching TRBD1 (5 bases). The CDR3 contains 18 residues. V was pared by 5 bases and J by 0 bases, with 20 bases between. Germline V gene lookup returns CDR1 SGHTA and CDR2 FQGNSA. The CDR3 loop reads CASSPTGLSQSSGNTIYF. The CDR3 region has the DNA TGTGCCAGCAGCCCTACGGGACTCTCTCAAAGCTCTGGAAACACCATATATTTT.

This clonotype was counted a few times. Written as DNA, the CDR3 is TGCGCCAGCTTGGCCCAGGGAGGATCCTACAATGAGCAGTTCTTC. This sequence encodes CASLAQGGSYNEQFF. This chain links TRBV5-1 with TRBJ2-1, with D perhaps TRBD2 (6 bases). The CDR3 length is 15 residues. Between the trimmed V and J ends, which lost 7 bases and 1 base, there was a span of 15 bases. CDR1 SGHRS and CDR2 YFSETQ come from the germline V gene.

The chain employs TRBV20-1 and TRBJ2-1; 7 bases align to TRBD1. This CDR3 has 14 amino acids. Per germline, CDR1 DFQATT and CDR2 SNEGSKA (reference sequence). The ends lost 8 bases at V and 8 bases at J; junction bases unmatched: 15. The CDR3 protein is CSTTGDSLQDEQFF. The CDR3, as DNA: TGCAGTACAACAGGGGACAGTCTACAGGATGAGCAGTTCTTC.

This clonotype was counted ten times or more. The chain links TRBV20-1 to TRBJ2-3; maybe TRBD2 (5 bases). Trimming took off 1 base at V and 6 bases at J, with 11 bases between the two ends. Germline V gene data show CDR1 as DFQATT and CDR2 as SNEGSKA (reference sequence). CDR3 length: 13 residues. The chain's CDR3 is CSARVGGSDTQYF. The CDR3 coding sequence is TGCAGTGCTAGAGTCGGAGGCAGCGATACGCAGTATTTT.

This clonotype was found a few times. The V and J genes are TRBV11-2 and TRBJ1-6; a weak D match, TRBD1 (5 bases). The CDR3 loop spans 15 amino acids. V gave up 1 base and J gave up 7 bases, with 11 bases separating them. Germline loops: CDR1 SGHAT, CDR2 FQNNGV. CDR3 sequence: CASSLVQGGNSPLHF. The CDR3 nucleotides read TGTGCCAGCAGCTTAGTCCAGGGAGGCAATTCACCCCTCCACTTT. Drawing the rest from reference TRBV11-2 and TRBJ1-6, the complete variable domain is EAGVAQSPRYKIIEKRQSVAFWCNPISGHATLYWYQQILGQGPKLLIQFQNNGVVDDSQLPKDRFSAERLKGVDSTLKIQPAKLEDSAVYLCASSLVQGGNSPLHFGNGTRLTVT.

This clonotype was detected ten times or more. V usage is TRBV29-1 and J usage is TRBJ1-3; D not resolved. Germline lookup yields CDR1 SQVTM and CDR2 ANQGSEA. V lost 6 bases, J lost 0 bases, and 9 bases lay in between. The CDR3 extends over 13 amino acids. The CDR3 region is CSVTTNSGNTIYF. The CDR3 DNA reads as TGCAGCGTGACGACAAACTCTGGAAACACCATATATTTT.

This clonotype was seen many times. The chain has TRBV20-1 and TRBJ2-7; 12 bases are a match to TRBD2. Germline assignment: CDR1 DFQATT and CDR2 SNEGSKA (reference sequence). After removal of 5 bases from V and 1 base from J, the junction contained 3 bases not matched to a gene. The CDR3 contains 14 residues. In DNA, the CDR3 is TGCAGTGCTGAAGGGACTAGCGGGTCCTACGAGCAGTACTTC. This codes for CSAEGTSGSYEQYF.

V is TRBV29-1 and J is TRBJ2-7; D gene unclear. This CDR3 region has 13 residues. The germline V gene has CDR1 SQVTM and CDR2 ANQGSEA. V lost 6 bases to trimming and J lost 1 base, with 13 bases between them. This CDR3 is CSVRSARSYEQYF. As DNA, the CDR3 is TGCAGCGTCCGATCGGCCAGGTCCTACGAGCAGTACTTC.